This entry features one T cell receptor (beta chain) sequence. Its antigen remains unidentified. This record comes from a study of molecular identifiers for immune sequencing clone quantification. Findings of the study overall: Clones carrying above 20 RNA copies accounted for over 97% of effector molecules, under 1% in naive cells. In a background of under 1.3 million naive cells, spiked Jurkat TCR RNA from one cell was reportedly detectable.

MiXCR was run by TCRdb on the PCR reads, yielding one entry per CDR3 protein. This table has about 54,000 distinct CDR3 sequences, approximately 25% appearing once. V lost 3 bases to trimming and J lost 5 bases, with 16 bases between them. This CDR3 has 15 amino acids. CDR1 and CDR2 from the germline V gene are MNHEY and SMNVEV (reference sequence). Libraries of naive CD8 T cells were made from roughly 20,000 to 1,000,000 sorted cells. They used 10%, 30% or 50% RNA. Naive CD8 T cells were sorted, and the gate applied was CD8+CD4-CCR7+CD45RA+. This receptor was identified in a human donor in good health. Some libraries in this study had Jurkat cell RNA spiked in. This chain uses TRBV27 with TRBJ1-1; a weak D match, TRBD1 (5 bases). Sequenced material: naive CD8+ T cells from blood, with Jurkat cell RNA spiked in. Indicated subset: FACS-sorted CD8+CD4-CCR7+CD45RA+ naive T cells. The CDR3 reads CASSLQDTQGTEAFF. CDR3 coding DNA: TGTGCCAGCAGTTTGCAGGACACCCAAGGAACTGAAGCTTTCTTT.